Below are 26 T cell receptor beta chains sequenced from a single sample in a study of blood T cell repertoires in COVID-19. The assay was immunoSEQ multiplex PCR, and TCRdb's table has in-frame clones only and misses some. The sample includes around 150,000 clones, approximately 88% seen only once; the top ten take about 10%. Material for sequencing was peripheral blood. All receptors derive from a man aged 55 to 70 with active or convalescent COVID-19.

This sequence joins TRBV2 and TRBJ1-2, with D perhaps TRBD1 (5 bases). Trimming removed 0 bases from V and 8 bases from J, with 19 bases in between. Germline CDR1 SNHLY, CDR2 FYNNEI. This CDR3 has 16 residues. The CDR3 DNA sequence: TGTGCCAGCAGTGAAGCGCTTCGGGACTTCGTACGGGGCTACACCTTC. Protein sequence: CASSEALRDFVRGYTF.

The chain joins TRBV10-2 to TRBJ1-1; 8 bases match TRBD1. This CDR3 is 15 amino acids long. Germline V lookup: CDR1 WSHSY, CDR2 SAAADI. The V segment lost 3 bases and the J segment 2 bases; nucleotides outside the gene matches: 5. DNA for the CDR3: TGCGCCAGCAGTGACCTTGGGACAGGTAACACTGAAGCTTTCTTT. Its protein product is CASSDLGTGNTEAFF.

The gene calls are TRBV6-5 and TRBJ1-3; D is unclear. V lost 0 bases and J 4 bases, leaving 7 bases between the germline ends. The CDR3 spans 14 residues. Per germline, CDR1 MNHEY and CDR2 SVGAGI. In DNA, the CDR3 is TGTGCCAGCAGTTACTCCGGGTTAGGAAACACCATATATTTT. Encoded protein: CASSYSGLGNTIYF.

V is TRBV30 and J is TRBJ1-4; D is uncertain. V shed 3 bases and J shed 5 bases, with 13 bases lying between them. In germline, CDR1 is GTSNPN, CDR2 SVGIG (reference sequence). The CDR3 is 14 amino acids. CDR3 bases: TGTGCCTGGAGGGCGGCGGGTCGAAATGAAAAACTGTTTTTT. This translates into CAWRAAGRNEKLFF.

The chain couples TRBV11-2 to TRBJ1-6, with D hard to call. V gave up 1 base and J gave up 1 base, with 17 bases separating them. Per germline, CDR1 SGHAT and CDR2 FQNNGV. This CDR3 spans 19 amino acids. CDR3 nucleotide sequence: TGTGCCAGCAGCTTAGCCGGGATGCGCCCGGGATCCTATAATTCACCCCTCCACTTT. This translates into CASSLAGMRPGSYNSPLHF.

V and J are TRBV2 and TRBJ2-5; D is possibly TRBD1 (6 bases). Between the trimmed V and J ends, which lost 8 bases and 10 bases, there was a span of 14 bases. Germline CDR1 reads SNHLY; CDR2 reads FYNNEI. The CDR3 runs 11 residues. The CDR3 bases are TGTGCCAGCTCCCTGCTAGGGGGCCAGTACTTC. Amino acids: CASSLLGGQYF.

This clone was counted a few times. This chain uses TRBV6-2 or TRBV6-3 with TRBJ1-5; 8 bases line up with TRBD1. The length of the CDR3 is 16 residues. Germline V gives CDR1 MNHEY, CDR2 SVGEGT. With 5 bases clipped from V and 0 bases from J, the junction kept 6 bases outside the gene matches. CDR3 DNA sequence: TGTGCCAGCAGTCGAACCGGGACAGGTAGCAATCAGCCCCAGCATTTT. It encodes CASSRTGTGSNQPQHF.

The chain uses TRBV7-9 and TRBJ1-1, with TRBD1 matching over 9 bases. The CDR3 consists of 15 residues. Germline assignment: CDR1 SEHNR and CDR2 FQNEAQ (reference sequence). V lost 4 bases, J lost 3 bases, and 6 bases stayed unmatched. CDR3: CASSSPNRGHTEAFF. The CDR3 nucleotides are TGTGCCAGCAGCTCTCCAAACAGGGGGCACACTGAAGCTTTCTTT.

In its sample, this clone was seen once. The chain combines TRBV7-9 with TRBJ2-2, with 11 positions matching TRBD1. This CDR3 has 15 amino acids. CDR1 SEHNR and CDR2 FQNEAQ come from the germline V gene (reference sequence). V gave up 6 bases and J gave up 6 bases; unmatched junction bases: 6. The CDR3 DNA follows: TGTGCCAGCAGTGGGACAGGGGGAGGCCCCGGGGAGCTGTTTTTT. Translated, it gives CASSGTGGGPGELFF.

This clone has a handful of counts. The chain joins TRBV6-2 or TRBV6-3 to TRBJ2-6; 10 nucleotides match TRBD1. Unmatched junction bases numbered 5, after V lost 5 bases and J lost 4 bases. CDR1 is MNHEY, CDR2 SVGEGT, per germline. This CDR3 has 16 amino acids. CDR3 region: CASSPGTGVGANVLTF. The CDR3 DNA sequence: TGTGCCAGCAGTCCCGGGACAGGGGTCGGGGCCAACGTCCTGACTTTC.

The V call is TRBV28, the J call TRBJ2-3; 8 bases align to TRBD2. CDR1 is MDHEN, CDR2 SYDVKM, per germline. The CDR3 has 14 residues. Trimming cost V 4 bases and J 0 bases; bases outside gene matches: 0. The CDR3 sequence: CASSSSGSTDTQYF. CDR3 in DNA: TGTGCCAGCAGTTCTAGCGGGAGCACAGATACGCAGTATTTT.

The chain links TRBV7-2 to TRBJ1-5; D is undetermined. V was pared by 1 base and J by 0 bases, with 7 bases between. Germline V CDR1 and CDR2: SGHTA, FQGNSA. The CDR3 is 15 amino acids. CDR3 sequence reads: CASSLVVSSNQPQHF. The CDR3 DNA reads TGTGCCAGCAGCTTAGTGGTCAGTAGCAATCAGCCCCAGCATTTT. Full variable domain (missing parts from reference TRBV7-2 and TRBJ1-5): GAGVSQSPSNKVTEKGKDVELRCDPISGHTALYWYRQSLGQGLEFLIYFQGNSAPDKSGLPSDRFSAERTGGSVSTLTIQRTQQEDSAVYLCASSLVVSSNQPQHFGDGTRLSIL.

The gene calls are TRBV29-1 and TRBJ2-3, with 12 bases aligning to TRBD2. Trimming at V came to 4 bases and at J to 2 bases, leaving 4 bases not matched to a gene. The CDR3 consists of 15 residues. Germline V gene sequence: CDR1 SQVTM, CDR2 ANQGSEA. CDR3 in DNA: TGCAGCGTTGCCGGACTAGCGGGGCTCACAGATACGCAGTATTTT. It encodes CSVAGLAGLTDTQYF.

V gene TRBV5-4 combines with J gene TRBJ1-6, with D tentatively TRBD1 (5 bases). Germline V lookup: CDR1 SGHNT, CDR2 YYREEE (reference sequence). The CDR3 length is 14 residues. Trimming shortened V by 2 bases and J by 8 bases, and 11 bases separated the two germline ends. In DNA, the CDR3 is TGTGCCAGCAGCTTCCAGGGTTCGTATTCACCCCTCCACTTT. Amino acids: CASSFQGSYSPLHF.

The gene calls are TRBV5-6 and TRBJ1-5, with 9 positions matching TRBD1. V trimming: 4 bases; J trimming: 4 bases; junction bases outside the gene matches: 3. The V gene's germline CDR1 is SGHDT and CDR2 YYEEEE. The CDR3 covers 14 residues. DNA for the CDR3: TGTGCCAGCAGCCAAGGACAGGGGAATCAGCCCCAGCATTTT. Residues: CASSQGQGNQPQHF.

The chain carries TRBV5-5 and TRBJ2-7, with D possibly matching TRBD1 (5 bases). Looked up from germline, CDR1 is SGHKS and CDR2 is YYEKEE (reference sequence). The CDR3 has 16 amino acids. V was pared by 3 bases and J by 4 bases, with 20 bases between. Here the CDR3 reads CASSSSRVARAYEQYF. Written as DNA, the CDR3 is TGTGCCAGCAGCTCCTCCCGGGTAGCCAGGGCTTACGAGCAGTACTTC. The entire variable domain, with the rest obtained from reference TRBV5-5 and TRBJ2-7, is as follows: DAGVTQSPTHLIKTRGQQVTLRCSPISGHKSVSWYQQVLGQGPQFIFQYYEKEERGRGNFPDRFSARQFPNYSSELNVNALLLGDSALYLCASSSSRVARAYEQYFGPGTRLTVT.

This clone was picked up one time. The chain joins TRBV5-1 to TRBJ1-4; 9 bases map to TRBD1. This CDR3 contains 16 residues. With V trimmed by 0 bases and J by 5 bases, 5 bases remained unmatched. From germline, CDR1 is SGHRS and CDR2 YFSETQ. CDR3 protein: CASSLGTGVKNEKLFF. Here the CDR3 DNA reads TGCGCCAGCAGCTTGGGGACAGGGGTGAAGAATGAAAAACTGTTTTTT.

DNA of the CDR3: TGTGCCAGCAGTGGGGGCTTCAGGGGCGAGCAGTACTTC. Its translation: CASSGGFRGEQYF. The genes are TRBV12-3 or TRBV12-4 and TRBJ2-7, with D maybe TRBD1 (6 bases). The CDR3 extends over 13 amino acids. With 5 bases removed from V and 6 bases from J, the gap between germline ends came to 14 bases.

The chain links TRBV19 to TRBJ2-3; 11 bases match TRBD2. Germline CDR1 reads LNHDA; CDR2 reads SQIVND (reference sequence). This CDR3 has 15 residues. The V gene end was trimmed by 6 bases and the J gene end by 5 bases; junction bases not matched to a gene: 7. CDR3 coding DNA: TGTGCCAGTAGCATACTAGCGGGAGTTAGAGATACGCAGTATTTT. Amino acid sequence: CASSILAGVRDTQYF.

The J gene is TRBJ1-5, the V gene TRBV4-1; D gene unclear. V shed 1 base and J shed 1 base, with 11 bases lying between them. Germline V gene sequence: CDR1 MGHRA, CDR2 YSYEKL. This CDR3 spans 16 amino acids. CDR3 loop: CASSQGSGPSNQPQHF. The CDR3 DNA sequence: TGCGCCAGCAGCCAAGGTTCGGGTCCCAGCAATCAGCCCCAGCATTTT.

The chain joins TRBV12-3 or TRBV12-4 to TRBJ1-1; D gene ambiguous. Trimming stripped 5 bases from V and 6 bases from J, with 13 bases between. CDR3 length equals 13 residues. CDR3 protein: CASSPRQEAEAFF. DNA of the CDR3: TGTGCCAGCAGTCCACGGCAGGAGGCTGAAGCTTTCTTT.

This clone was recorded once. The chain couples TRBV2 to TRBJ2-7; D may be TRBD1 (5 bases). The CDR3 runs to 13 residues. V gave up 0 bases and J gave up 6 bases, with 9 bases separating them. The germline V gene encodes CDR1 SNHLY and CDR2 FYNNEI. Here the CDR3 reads CASSEAVRAEQYF. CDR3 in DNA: TGTGCCAGCAGTGAAGCGGTCAGGGCCGAGCAGTACTTC. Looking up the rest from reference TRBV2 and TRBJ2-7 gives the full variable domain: EPEVTQTPSHQVTQMGQEVILRCVPISNHLYFYWYRQILGQKVEFLVSFYNNEISEKSEIFDDQFSVERPDGSNFTLKIRSTKLEDSAMYFCASSEAVRAEQYFGPGTRLTVT.

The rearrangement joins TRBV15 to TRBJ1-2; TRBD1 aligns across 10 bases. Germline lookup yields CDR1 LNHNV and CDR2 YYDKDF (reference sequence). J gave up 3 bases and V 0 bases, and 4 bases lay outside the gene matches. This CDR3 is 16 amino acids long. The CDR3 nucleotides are TGTGCCACCAGCAGAGACCCGACAGGGGGCGACTATGGCTACACCTTC. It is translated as CATSRDPTGGDYGYTF.

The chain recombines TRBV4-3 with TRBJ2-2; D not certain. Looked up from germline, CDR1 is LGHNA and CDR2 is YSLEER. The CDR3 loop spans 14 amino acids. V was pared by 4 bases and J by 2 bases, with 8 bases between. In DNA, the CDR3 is TGCGCCAGCAGCCCCACAAGAAACACCGGGGAGCTGTTTTTT. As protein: CASSPTRNTGELFF.

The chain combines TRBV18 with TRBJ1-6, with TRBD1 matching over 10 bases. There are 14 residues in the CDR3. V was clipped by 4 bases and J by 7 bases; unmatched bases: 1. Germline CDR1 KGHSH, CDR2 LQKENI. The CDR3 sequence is CASSRDRGNSPLHF. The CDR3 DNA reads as TGTGCCAGCTCACGGGACAGGGGAAATTCACCCCTCCACTTT. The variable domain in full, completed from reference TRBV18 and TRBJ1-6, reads NAGVMQNPRHLVRRRGQEARLRCSPMKGHSHVYWYRQLPEEGLKFMVYLQKENIIDESGMPKERFSAEFPKEGPSILRIQQVVRGDSAAYFCASSRDRGNSPLHFGNGTRLTVT.

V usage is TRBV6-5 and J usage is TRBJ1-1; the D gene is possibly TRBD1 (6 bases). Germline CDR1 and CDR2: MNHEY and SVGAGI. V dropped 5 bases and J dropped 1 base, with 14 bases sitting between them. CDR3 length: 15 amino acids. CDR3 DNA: TGTGCCAGCAGTATAGACAGGTCCCCGAACACTGAAGCTTTCTTT. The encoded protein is CASSIDRSPNTEAFF.